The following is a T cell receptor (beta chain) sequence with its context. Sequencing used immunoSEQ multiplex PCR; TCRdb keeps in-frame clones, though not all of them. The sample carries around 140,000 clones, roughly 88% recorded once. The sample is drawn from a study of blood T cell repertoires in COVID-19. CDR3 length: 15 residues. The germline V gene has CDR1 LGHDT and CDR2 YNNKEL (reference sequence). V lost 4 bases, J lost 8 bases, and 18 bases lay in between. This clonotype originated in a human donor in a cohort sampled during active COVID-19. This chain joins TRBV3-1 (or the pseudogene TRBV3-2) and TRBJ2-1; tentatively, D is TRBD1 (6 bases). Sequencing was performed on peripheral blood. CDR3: CASSPLNTGRHEQFF. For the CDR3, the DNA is TGTGCCAGCAGCCCCCTGAACACAGGGAGACATGAGCAGTTCTTC.